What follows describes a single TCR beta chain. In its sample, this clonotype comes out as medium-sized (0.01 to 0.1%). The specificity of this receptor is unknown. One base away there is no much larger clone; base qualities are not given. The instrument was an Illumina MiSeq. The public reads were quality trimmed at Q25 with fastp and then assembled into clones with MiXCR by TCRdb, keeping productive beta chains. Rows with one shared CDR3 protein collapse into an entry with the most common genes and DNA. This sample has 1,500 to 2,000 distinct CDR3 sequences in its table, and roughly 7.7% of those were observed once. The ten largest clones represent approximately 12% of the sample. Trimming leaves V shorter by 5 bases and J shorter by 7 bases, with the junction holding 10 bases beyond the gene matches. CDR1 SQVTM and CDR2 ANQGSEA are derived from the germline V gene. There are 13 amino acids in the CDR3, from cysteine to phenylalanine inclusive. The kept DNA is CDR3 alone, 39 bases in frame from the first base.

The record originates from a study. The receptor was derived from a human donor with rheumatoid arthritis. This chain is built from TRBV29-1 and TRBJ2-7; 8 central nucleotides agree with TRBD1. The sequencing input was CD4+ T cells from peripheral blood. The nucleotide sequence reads TGCAGCGTTAAACGACAGGGGCAGAGTGAGCAGTACTTC. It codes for CSVKRQGQSEQYF.